This entry lists 21 T cell receptor beta chains sequenced from one sample in a study of blood T cell repertoires in COVID-19. The table came from immunoSEQ multiplex PCR; TCRdb's copy has only in-frame clones and leaves some out. The sample consists of around 87,000 clones, about 76% of them appearing once. The sample taken for sequencing was peripheral blood. All receptors come from a woman aged 80 or older with acute or convalescent COVID-19.

The V call is TRBV7-2, the J call TRBJ2-7; 10 bases line up with TRBD1. CDR3 length: 14 residues. The V gene's germline CDR1 is SGHTA and CDR2 FQGNSA. Trimming cost V 1 base and J 6 bases; bases outside gene matches: 3. DNA of the CDR3: TGTGCCAGCAGCTTAGGGGACAGGGGTAGCGAGCAGTACTTC. It codes for CASSLGDRGSEQYF.

This clone was counted only a few times. This sample also contains other DNA sequences that code for the same CDR3. The genes are TRBV12-3 or TRBV12-4 and TRBJ1-2; D is undetermined. This CDR3 is built from 13 residues. The V gene lost 6 bases and the J gene lost 1 base, with 9 bases spanning the gap. CDR3 in amino acids: CASSRDSNYGYTF. The CDR3 DNA reads as TGTGCCAGCAGCCGCGATAGTAACTATGGCTACACCTTC.

V is TRBV4-3 and J is TRBJ1-2; D might be TRBD1 (5 bases). The CDR3 contains 16 residues. Germline lookup yields CDR1 LGHNA and CDR2 YSLEER. V was pared by 1 base and J by 6 bases, with 18 bases between. CDR3 in DNA: TGCGCCAGCAGCCAAGGTATCAGGGTATCAGTGGATGGCTACACCTTC. This sequence encodes CASSQGIRVSVDGYTF.

This chain joins TRBV6-2 or TRBV6-3 and TRBJ2-5; 14 nucleotides agree with TRBD2. The V and J ends lost 2 bases and 5 bases, in that order; junction bases with no gene match: 7. The CDR3 has 17 amino acids. Germline CDR1 MNHEY, CDR2 SVGEGT. The CDR3 DNA reads TGTGCCAGCAGTTACGGGGGACTAGCGGGAGTCAAGGAGACCCAGTACTTC. Amino acids: CASSYGGLAGVKETQYF.

This clone has just a few counts. V gene TRBV3-1 (or the pseudogene TRBV3-2) combines with J gene TRBJ1-2; D is possibly TRBD1 (6 bases). Germline V gives CDR1 LGHDT, CDR2 YNNKEL (reference sequence). V shed 1 base and J shed 4 bases, with 10 bases lying between them. The CDR3 extends over 14 amino acids. The CDR3 sequence: CASSQAGVGYGYTF. As DNA, the CDR3 is TGTGCCAGCAGCCAAGCAGGGGTGGGCTATGGCTACACCTTC.

This chain uses TRBV7-2 with TRBJ2-2; TRBD2 aligns across 15 bases. Germline CDR1 SGHTA, CDR2 FQGNSA. The CDR3 is 17 amino acids. The V segment lost 6 bases and the J segment 0 bases; nucleotides outside the gene matches: 2. For the CDR3, the DNA is TGTGCCAGCAGTCGGACTAGCGGGGGGGCGAACACCGGGGAGCTGTTTTTT. Amino acid sequence: CASSRTSGGANTGELFF.

The chain links TRBV5-1 to TRBJ2-5; weak D call: TRBD2 (6 bases). This CDR3 is 13 amino acids long. Per the germline V gene, CDR1 is SGHRS and CDR2 is YFSETQ. Trimming shortened V by 0 bases and J by 4 bases, and 7 bases separated the two germline ends. This CDR3 is CASSLGRGETQYF. The CDR3 DNA follows: TGCGCCAGCAGCTTGGGGAGGGGAGAGACCCAGTACTTC.

The chain carries TRBV11-3 and TRBJ1-6, with TRBD1 as a possible D gene (5 bases). The CDR3 consists of 15 residues. CDR1 SGHNT and CDR2 YENEEA come from the germline V gene. V dropped 5 bases and J dropped 7 bases, with 15 bases sitting between them. The CDR3 DNA follows: TGTGCCAGCAGCCCAGGAGCAGGGAAAAATTCACCCCTCCACTTT. It specifies CASSPGAGKNSPLHF.

Comment on this clone: This clone may be a read error of a much larger clone one base away. V usage is TRBV7-9 and J usage is TRBJ2-7; maybe TRBD2 (6 bases). The CDR3 runs to 15 residues. Per germline, CDR1 SEHNR and CDR2 FQNEAQ (reference sequence). CDR3 protein: CANSLALGGSYEQYF. CDR3 nucleotides: TGTGCCAACAGCTTAGCGCTGGGGGGCTCCTACGAGCAGTACTTC.

The chain has TRBV30 and TRBJ1-6, with D perhaps matching TRBD1 (5 bases). The CDR3 is 14 amino acids. Germline V gene lookup returns CDR1 GTSNPN and CDR2 SVGIG (reference sequence). V was shortened by 5 bases and J by 15 bases, with 23 bases between the two germline ends. CDR3 sequence: CAWAQIPDSLVLHF. For the CDR3, the DNA is TGTGCCTGGGCTCAAATCCCTGACAGCCTGGTCCTCCACTTT.

The chain links TRBV30 to TRBJ1-1; 11 bases are shared with TRBD1. With 7 bases clipped from V and 6 bases from J, the junction kept 10 bases outside the gene matches. Germline CDR1 is GTSNPN and CDR2 is SVGIG (reference sequence). The CDR3 runs 14 residues. The chain's CDR3 is CAYHPGQGASEAFF. DNA for the CDR3: TGTGCCTACCACCCCGGACAGGGGGCGTCTGAAGCTTTCTTT.

The chain uses TRBV7-9 and TRBJ2-1, with 8 positions matching TRBD2. Germline V gives CDR1 SEHNR, CDR2 FQNEAQ (reference sequence). CDR3 size: 17 residues. The V segment lost 5 bases and the J segment 0 bases; nucleotides outside the gene matches: 9. This CDR3 reads CASSGRLALSSYNEQFF. Here the CDR3 DNA reads TGTGCCAGCAGCGGAAGACTAGCGTTGAGCTCCTACAATGAGCAGTTCTTC.

The gene calls are TRBV7-2 and TRBJ1-2; TRBD1 might be the D (6 bases). CDR1 is SGHTA and CDR2 is FQGNSA in the germline V gene. The CDR3 spans 12 residues. Trimming shortened V by 1 base and J by 13 bases, and 13 bases separated the two germline ends. This CDR3 is CASSLEGHGLTF. DNA of the CDR3: TGTGCCAGCAGCTTAGAGGGACACGGGCTCACCTTC.

This chain uses TRBV10-3 with TRBJ2-7, with D hard to call. Looked up from germline, CDR1 is ENHRY and CDR2 is SYGVKD. The V and J ends lost 2 bases and 4 bases respectively, with 12 bases between them. The CDR3 sequence is 14 residues long. CDR3 region: CAISEPRYGYEQYF. The CDR3 region has the DNA TGTGCCATCAGTGAGCCTAGATACGGATACGAGCAGTACTTC.

As for this clone: Other nucleotide sequences from this sample produce the same CDR3. The V and J genes are TRBV12-3 or TRBV12-4 and TRBJ2-2; D gene uncertain. Trimming stripped 7 bases from V and 8 bases from J, with 8 bases between. This CDR3 is built from 11 residues. This CDR3 is CASTTSGELFF. CDR3 sequence (DNA): TGTGCCAGCACCACATCTGGGGAGCTGTTTTTT.

V gene TRBV9 combines with J gene TRBJ1-1, with D possibly TRBD1 on 5 matching bases. The CDR3 runs 16 residues. The V end was cut by 0 bases, the J end by 1 base, with 13 bases between. Germline loops: CDR1 SGDLS, CDR2 YYNGEE. CDR3 protein: CASSVGPSQGNTEAFF. The CDR3 DNA follows: TGTGCCAGCAGCGTAGGCCCCAGTCAGGGGAACACTGAAGCTTTCTTT. Full variable domain (missing parts from reference TRBV9 and TRBJ1-1): DSGVTQTPKHLITATGQRVTLRCSPRSGDLSVYWYQQSLDQGLQFLIQYYNGEERAKGNILERFSAQQFPDLHSELNLSSLELGDSALYFCASSVGPSQGNTEAFFGQGTRLTVV.

V and J are TRBV18 and TRBJ1-4; 10 bases align to TRBD1. V lost 3 bases and J lost 8; bases outside the gene matches: 9. Germline CDR1 KGHSH, CDR2 LQKENI. The CDR3 is 16 amino acids. The CDR3 here is CASSPGQGFGGEKLFF. For the CDR3, the DNA is TGTGCCAGCTCACCGGGACAGGGGTTCGGTGGAGAAAAACTGTTTTTT. Looking up the rest from reference TRBV18 and TRBJ1-4 gives the full variable domain: NAGVMQNPRHLVRRRGQEARLRCSPMKGHSHVYWYRQLPEEGLKFMVYLQKENIIDESGMPKERFSAEFPKEGPSILRIQQVVRGDSAAYFCASSPGQGFGGEKLFFGSGTQLSVL.

The chain is built from TRBV19 and TRBJ2-5; 10 bases line up with TRBD2. Germline loops: CDR1 LNHDA, CDR2 SQIVND (reference sequence). The trim removed 6 bases at V and 4 bases at J, leaving 11 bases unmatched. CDR3 size: 16 residues. CDR3 sequence reads: CASRGSGRAGGETQYF. CDR3 in DNA: TGTGCCAGTAGGGGCAGCGGGAGGGCCGGGGGAGAGACCCAGTACTTC.

The rearrangement links TRBV28 to TRBJ1-4; the D is unclear. Germline V gene data show CDR1 as MDHEN and CDR2 as SYDVKM. The V and J ends lost 2 bases and 7 bases respectively, with 11 bases between them. The CDR3 has 14 amino acids. The CDR3 region has the DNA TGTGCCAGCAGTTTAAGAGGTGGGAGTGAAAAACTGTTTTTT. Translating it yields CASSLRGGSEKLFF.

The rearrangement uses TRBV5-4 and TRBJ1-4, with 8 bases matching TRBD1. The V and J ends lost 4 bases and 5 bases, in that order; junction bases with no gene match: 4. Looked up from germline, CDR1 is SGHNT and CDR2 is YYREEE (reference sequence). CDR3 length equals 14 residues. Here the CDR3 reads CASSVDRVNEKLFF. The DNA of the CDR3 is TGTGCCAGCAGCGTGGACAGGGTGAATGAAAAACTGTTTTTT.

The chain employs TRBV6-5 and TRBJ1-2; D might be TRBD1 (5 bases). Germline CDR1 and CDR2: MNHEY and SVGAGI. The germline V and J ends were trimmed by 9 bases and 4 bases, with 12 bases remaining between them. CDR3 size: 12 residues. CDR3: CARRQSSYGYTF. Written as DNA, the CDR3 is TGTGCCAGACGACAGTCGAGCTATGGCTACACCTTC.